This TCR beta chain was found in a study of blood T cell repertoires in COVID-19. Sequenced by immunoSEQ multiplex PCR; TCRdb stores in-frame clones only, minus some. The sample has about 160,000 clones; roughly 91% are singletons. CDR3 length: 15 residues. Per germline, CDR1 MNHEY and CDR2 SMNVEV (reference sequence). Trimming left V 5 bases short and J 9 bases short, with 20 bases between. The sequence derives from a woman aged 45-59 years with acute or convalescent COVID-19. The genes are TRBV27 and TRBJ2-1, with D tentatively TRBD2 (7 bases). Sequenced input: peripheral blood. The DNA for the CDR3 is TGTGCCAGCAGTAAATCGGGGGGCAGGATGGGTGAGCAGTTCTTC. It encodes CASSKSGGRMGEQFF.